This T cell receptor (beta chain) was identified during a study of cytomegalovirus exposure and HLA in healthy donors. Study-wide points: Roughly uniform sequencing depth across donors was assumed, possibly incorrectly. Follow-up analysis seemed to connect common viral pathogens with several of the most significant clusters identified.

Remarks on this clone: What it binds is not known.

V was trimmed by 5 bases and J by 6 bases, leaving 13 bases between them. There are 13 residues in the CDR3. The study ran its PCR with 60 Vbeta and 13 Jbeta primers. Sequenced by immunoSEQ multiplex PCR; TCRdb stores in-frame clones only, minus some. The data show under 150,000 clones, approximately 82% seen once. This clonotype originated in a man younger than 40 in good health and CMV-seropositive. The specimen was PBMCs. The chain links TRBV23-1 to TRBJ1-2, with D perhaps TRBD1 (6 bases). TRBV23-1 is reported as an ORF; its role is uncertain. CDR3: CASSEDSSHGYTF. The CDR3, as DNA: TGCGCCAGCAGTGAGGACAGTTCCCATGGCTACACCTTC.